This entry concerns a single T cell receptor (beta chain). These data originate in a study of blood T cell repertoires in COVID-19. Trimming removed 2 bases from V and 3 bases from J; junction bases left unmatched: 11. The CDR3 spans 18 residues. Germline V gene sequence: CDR1 KGHDR, CDR2 SFDVKD. TCRdb's table, derived via immunoSEQ multiplex PCR, lists solely in-frame clones and lacks some. This table holds about 120,000 clones, approximately 90% found once. The chain uses TRBV24-1 and TRBJ2-5, with 10 bases aligning to TRBD2. The sequenced material came from peripheral blood. This sequence originates from a human donor with acute or convalescent COVID-19. The donor label of this sample is uncertain. DNA for the CDR3: TGTGCCACCAGTGATTACGGGCTAGCGGGAGATGCAAAAGAGACCCAGTACTTC. Its protein is CATSDYGLAGDAKETQYF.